These 26 T cell receptor beta chains were all obtained from the same sample, sequenced in a study of shared clonotypes between healthy human individuals. The table came from immunoSEQ multiplex PCR; TCRdb's copy has only in-frame clones and leaves some out. This table holds some 1,400,000 clones, roughly 96% found once. The sequenced sample consisted of naive CD4+ T cells sorted from blood. Subset specified: CD45RA+ positively selected. The receptors stem from a man aged 25 to 40 in good health.

The gene calls are TRBV28 and TRBJ2-7; possible D gene TRBD1, 6 bases. The CDR3 is 14 residues long. Looked up from germline, CDR1 is MDHEN and CDR2 is SYDVKM. Trimming shortened V by 8 bases and J by 0 bases, and 14 bases separated the two germline ends. DNA of the CDR3: TGTGCCAGCGGGGATATGACAGGCTCCTACGAGCAGTACTTC. It is translated as CASGDMTGSYEQYF.

This rearrangement joins TRBV2 to TRBJ2-6; 7 bases match TRBD1. The trim removed 5 bases at V and 1 base at J, leaving 2 bases unmatched. CDR3 length: 15 residues. Germline CDR1 SNHLY, CDR2 FYNNEI. The CDR3: CASSTGASGANVLTF. CDR3 coding DNA: TGTGCCAGCAGTACAGGGGCTTCTGGGGCCAACGTCCTGACTTTC. The full variable domain, completed using reference TRBV2 and TRBJ2-6, is EPEVTQTPSHQVTQMGQEVILRCVPISNHLYFYWYRQILGQKVEFLVSFYNNEISEKSEIFDDQFSVERPDGSNFTLKIRSTKLEDSAMYFCASSTGASGANVLTFGAGSRLTVL.

In this sample, this clone turned up once. The chain uses TRBV7-2 and TRBJ2-3; a weak D match, TRBD1 (5 bases). Per the germline V gene, CDR1 is SGHTA and CDR2 is FQGNSA. Trimming shortened V by 5 bases and J by 2 bases, and 11 bases separated the two germline ends. This CDR3 contains 14 residues. For the CDR3, the DNA is TGTGCCAGCAGCCGCCCAGGGTCCACAGATACGCAGTATTTT. It translates to CASSRPGSTDTQYF.

V gene TRBV6-1 combines with J gene TRBJ2-7, with TRBD2 as a possible D gene (5 bases). The germline V and J ends were trimmed by 8 bases and 7 bases, with 18 bases remaining between them. The CDR3 has 13 residues. Germline values: CDR1 MNHNS, CDR2 SASEGT. The CDR3 protein is CASLSLPGGEQYF. DNA of the CDR3: TGTGCCAGCCTATCACTGCCCGGAGGAGAGCAGTACTTC.

The chain employs TRBV2 and TRBJ2-3; TRBD2 agrees at 7 bases. Trimming took 5 bases from V and 2 from J; bases not matched to a gene: 16. This CDR3 spans 18 amino acids. CDR1 is SNHLY, CDR2 FYNNEI, per germline. In DNA form, the CDR3 reads TGTGCCAGCAGTTCCCCCCCACGGGCGGGAGCGATCACAGATACGCAGTATTTT. Its protein product is CASSSPPRAGAITDTQYF.

This chain links TRBV21-1 with TRBJ2-7; the table gives TRBD2 as D, unverified against the DNA. TRBV21-1 is a known pseudogene. There are 14 residues in the CDR3. The CDR3 coding sequence is TGTGCCAGCAGCAAAGGACTCTTCTCCTACGAGCAGTACTTC. Encoded protein: CASSKGLFSYEQYF.

This chain links TRBV7-2 with TRBJ2-3, with D uncertain. Trimming removed 5 bases from V and 8 bases from J, with 14 bases in between. There are 13 residues in the CDR3. Germline CDR1 and CDR2: SGHTA and FQGNSA. CDR3 loop: CASSTQTPGTQYF. The CDR3 region has the DNA TGTGCCAGCAGCACCCAAACTCCGGGTACGCAGTATTTT.

The V gene is TRBV5-5, the J gene TRBJ2-7; D possibly corresponds to TRBD2 (5 bases). The CDR3 runs 16 residues. V was shortened by 6 bases and J by 9 bases, with 28 bases between the two germline ends. Germline CDR1 SGHKS, CDR2 YYEKEE (reference sequence). CDR3 residues: CASTLRAGGASSVQYF. The CDR3 DNA sequence: TGTGCCAGCACCCTAAGGGCGGGTGGAGCTTCAAGTGTGCAGTACTTC. Based on the CDR3 plus reference TRBV5-5 and TRBJ2-7, the full variable domain is DAGVTQSPTHLIKTRGQQVTLRCSPISGHKSVSWYQQVLGQGPQFIFQYYEKEERGRGNFPDRFSARQFPNYSSELNVNALLLGDSALYLCASTLRAGGASSVQYFGPGTRLTVT.

This clone was seen only once. The chain employs TRBV6-5 and TRBJ2-1; no firm D call. Germline V gene data show CDR1 as MNHEY and CDR2 as SVGAGI. Trimming cost V 2 bases and J 7 bases, with 6 bases left between them. The CDR3 covers 12 residues. For the CDR3, the DNA is TGTGCCAGCAGTTACCGCTTGAATGAGCAGTTCTTC. Translation: CASSYRLNEQFF.

To note about this clone: The same CDR3 arises from other DNA sequences in this sample as well. The rearrangement links TRBV9 to TRBJ2-1; TRBD2 is a possible D gene (6 bases). This CDR3 has 16 residues. CDR1 and CDR2 from the germline V gene are SGDLS and YYNGEE. Trimming stripped 2 bases from V and 0 bases from J, with 12 bases between. Here the CDR3 reads CASSVVAASSYNEQFF. In nucleotides, the CDR3 is TGTGCCAGCAGCGTGGTAGCGGCCAGCTCCTACAATGAGCAGTTCTTC.

V usage is TRBV5-8 and J usage is TRBJ1-1, with no clear D. CDR1 is SGHTS, CDR2 YDEGEE, per germline. CDR3 size: 13 residues. Trimming cost V 2 bases and J 8 bases, with 13 bases left between them. This CDR3 is CASSLLRWREAFF. The CDR3 DNA is TGTGCCAGCAGCTTATTGAGGTGGCGAGAAGCTTTCTTT.

As concerns this clone: This specimen includes other DNA sequences encoding the same CDR3. V and J are TRBV29-1 and TRBJ1-1; no reliable D call. The CDR3 spans 11 residues. Germline V gene sequence: CDR1 SQVTM, CDR2 ANQGSEA. V was shortened by 4 bases and J by 1 base, with 4 bases between the two germline ends. This CDR3 is CSVGENTEAFF. The CDR3 coding sequence is TGCAGCGTTGGAGAGAACACTGAAGCTTTCTTT.

V is TRBV5-1 and J is TRBJ2-1; the match to TRBD1 covers 7 bases. The CDR3 has 16 residues. Germline-derived CDR1 and CDR2 are SGHRS and YFSETQ. V trimming: 4 bases; J trimming: 2 bases; junction bases outside the gene matches: 9. CDR3 region: CASSTLSGTAYNEQFF. CDR3 in DNA: TGCGCCAGCAGCACCTTATCCGGGACAGCCTACAATGAGCAGTTCTTC.

CDR3 nucleotide sequence: TGCGCCAGCAGCCAAATCCCCGGGACTCCTTCTAACAATGAGCAGTTCTTC. This encodes CASSQIPGTPSNNEQFF. V and J are TRBV4-1 and TRBJ2-1, with a tentative D call TRBD2 (6 bases). The CDR3 has 17 residues. Looked up from germline, CDR1 is MGHRA and CDR2 is YSYEKL. Trimming removed 2 bases from V and 5 bases from J, with 19 bases in between.

The rearrangement uses TRBV2 and TRBJ2-7, with TRBD1 matching over 9 bases. CDR1 is SNHLY, CDR2 FYNNEI, per germline. V gave up 11 bases and J gave up 3 bases; unmatched junction bases: 5. CDR3 size: 12 residues. Written as DNA, the CDR3 is TGTGCCGGTACAGGGGGCATCTACGAGCAGTACTTC. Translating it yields CAGTGGIYEQYF.

The chain employs TRBV6-5 and TRBJ2-4; tentatively, D is TRBD1 (6 bases). The CDR3 totals 15 residues. CDR1 and CDR2 (germline): MNHEY, SVGAGI. Trimming shortened V by 1 base and J by 9 bases, and 16 bases separated the two germline ends. The CDR3 nucleotides read TGTGCCAGCAGTTACTACGGGACATGGGATGGCATTCAGTACTTC. This encodes CASSYYGTWDGIQYF.

V usage is TRBV20-1 and J usage is TRBJ1-1; 11 positions agree with TRBD1. The CDR3 contains 11 residues. Germline V lookup: CDR1 DFQATT, CDR2 SNEGSKA (reference sequence). J gave up 10 bases and V 4 bases, and 2 bases lay outside the gene matches. This chain's CDR3 is CSAKDRGRAFF. Here the CDR3 DNA reads TGCAGTGCTAAGGACAGGGGGCGAGCTTTCTTT.

In the case of this clone: Mismatch with germline at one junction end may stem from a read error. This CDR3 is also generated by other DNA sequences in the sample. The chain has TRBV28 and TRBJ2-6; D is ambiguous. The CDR3 is 13 amino acids. Germline CDR1 MDHEN, CDR2 SYDVKM. The DNA of the CDR3 is TGTGCCAGCAGTTTACCTGGCGCCAACGTCCTGACTTTC. It codes for CASSLPGANVLTF.

J is TRBJ1-5 and V is TRBV19; D remains unclear. The germline CDR1 and CDR2 sequences are LNHDA and SQIVND (reference sequence). V was shortened by 4 bases and J by 4 bases, with 17 bases between the two germline ends. The CDR3 totals 16 residues. The CDR3 here is CASSTSLSLLNQPQHF. In DNA form, the CDR3 reads TGTGCCAGTAGTACCTCCTTGTCCCTCCTTAATCAGCCCCAGCATTTT.

As concerns this clone: The same CDR3 is also encoded by other DNA sequences in this sample. The V and J genes are TRBV5-1 and TRBJ1-5; 7 bases agree with TRBD1. The CDR3 totals 13 residues. V lost 4 bases, J lost 5 bases, and 3 bases stayed unmatched. The germline V gene encodes CDR1 SGHRS and CDR2 YFSETQ. This CDR3 reads CASSLGGDQPQHF. The CDR3 DNA reads as TGCGCCAGCAGCCTAGGGGGCGATCAGCCCCAGCATTTT.

The chain is built from TRBV30 and TRBJ2-5; D uncertain. Trimming removed 8 bases at V and 7 bases at J, with 14 bases between. Germline assignment: CDR1 GTSNPN and CDR2 SVGIG (reference sequence). This CDR3 contains 11 residues. As DNA, the CDR3 is TGTGCCCTGGCGACTCCTTGGACCCAGTACTTC. Translation gives CALATPWTQYF.

This clone was picked up one time. This chain joins TRBV10-1 and TRBJ2-1, with 8 nucleotides matching TRBD2. Germline loops: CDR1 WNHNN, CDR2 SYGVQD (reference sequence). The CDR3 runs to 15 residues. The ends lost 3 bases at V and 5 bases at J; junction bases unmatched: 6. The CDR3, as DNA: TGCGCCAGCAGTGAAGGAGCGGGAGCCCACAATGAGCAGTTCTTC. As protein: CASSEGAGAHNEQFF.

This chain connects TRBV2 to TRBJ2-7; TRBD1 matches at 7 bases. This CDR3 is built from 14 residues. V lost 4 bases and J lost 3; bases outside the gene matches: 6. The germline V gene encodes CDR1 SNHLY and CDR2 FYNNEI. CDR3 in DNA: TGTGCCAGCAGTGTAATAGGGGGCGGCTACGAGCAGTACTTC. Its protein product is CASSVIGGGYEQYF. The full variable domain, in which reference TRBV2 and TRBJ2-7 provide the parts outside the CDR3, is EPEVTQTPSHQVTQMGQEVILRCVPISNHLYFYWYRQILGQKVEFLVSFYNNEISEKSEIFDDQFSVERPDGSNFTLKIRSTKLEDSAMYFCASSVIGGGYEQYFGPGTRLTVT.

The chain uses TRBV7-9 and TRBJ2-2; D gene uncertain. The germline gives CDR1 SEHNR, CDR2 FQNEAQ (reference sequence). The CDR3 has 12 amino acids. V shed 7 bases and J shed 7 bases, with 10 bases lying between them. The CDR3 DNA is TGTGCCAGCAACCCAAGCTTCGGGGAGCTGTTTTTT. Encoded protein: CASNPSFGELFF.

The rearrangement links TRBV7-9 to TRBJ2-5; D is unresolved. The germline V gene encodes CDR1 SEHNR and CDR2 FQNEAQ (reference sequence). The CDR3 sequence is 11 residues long. The germline V and J ends were trimmed by 1 base and 8 bases, with 5 bases remaining between them. The CDR3 region has the DNA TGTGCCAGCAGCTTAGACCGAACCCAGTACTTC. Its translation is CASSLDRTQYF.

The chain links TRBV11-2 to TRBJ2-1, with 11 bases identical to TRBD2. The ends lost 5 bases at V and 7 bases at J; junction bases unmatched: 13. The CDR3 runs to 17 residues. The germline V gene encodes CDR1 SGHAT and CDR2 FQNNGV. CDR3 coding DNA: TGTGCCAGCAGCACTACCCTGACTAGCGGGGTGGGAAATGAGCAGTTCTTC. Translated, it gives CASSTTLTSGVGNEQFF.